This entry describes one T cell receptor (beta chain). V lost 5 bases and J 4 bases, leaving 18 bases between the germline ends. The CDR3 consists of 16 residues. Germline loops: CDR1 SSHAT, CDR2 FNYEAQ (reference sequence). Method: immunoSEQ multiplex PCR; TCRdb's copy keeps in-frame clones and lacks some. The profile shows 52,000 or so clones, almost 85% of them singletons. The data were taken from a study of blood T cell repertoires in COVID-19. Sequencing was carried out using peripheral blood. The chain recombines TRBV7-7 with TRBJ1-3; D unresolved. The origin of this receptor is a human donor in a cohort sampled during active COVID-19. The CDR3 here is CASSPGRGRRGNTIYF. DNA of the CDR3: TGTGCCAGCAGCCCCGGCCGGGGTCGGAGGGGAAACACCATATATTTT.